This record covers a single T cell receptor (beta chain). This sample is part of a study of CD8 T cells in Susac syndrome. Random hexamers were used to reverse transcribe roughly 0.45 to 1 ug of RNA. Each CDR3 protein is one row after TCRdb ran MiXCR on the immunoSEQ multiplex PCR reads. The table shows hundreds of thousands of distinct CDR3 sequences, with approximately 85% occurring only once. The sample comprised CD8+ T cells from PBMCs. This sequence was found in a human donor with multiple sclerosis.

For the CDR3, the DNA is TGTGCCAGCAGCTTGGACTACCAACCCACACAAGAGACCCAGTACTTC. It is translated as CASSLDYQPTQETQYF. J is TRBJ2-5 and V is TRBV5-4; D gene ambiguous. Per the germline V gene, CDR1 is SGHNT and CDR2 is YYREEE (reference sequence). The CDR3 consists of 16 residues. The V gene lost 0 bases and the J gene lost 2 bases, with 14 bases spanning the gap. Based on the CDR3 plus reference TRBV5-4 and TRBJ2-5, the full variable domain is ETGVTQSPTHLIKTRGQQVTLRCSSQSGHNTVSWYQQALGQGPQFIFQYYREEENGRGNFPPRFSGLQFPNYSSELNVNALELDDSALYLCASSLDYQPTQETQYFGPGTRLLVL.